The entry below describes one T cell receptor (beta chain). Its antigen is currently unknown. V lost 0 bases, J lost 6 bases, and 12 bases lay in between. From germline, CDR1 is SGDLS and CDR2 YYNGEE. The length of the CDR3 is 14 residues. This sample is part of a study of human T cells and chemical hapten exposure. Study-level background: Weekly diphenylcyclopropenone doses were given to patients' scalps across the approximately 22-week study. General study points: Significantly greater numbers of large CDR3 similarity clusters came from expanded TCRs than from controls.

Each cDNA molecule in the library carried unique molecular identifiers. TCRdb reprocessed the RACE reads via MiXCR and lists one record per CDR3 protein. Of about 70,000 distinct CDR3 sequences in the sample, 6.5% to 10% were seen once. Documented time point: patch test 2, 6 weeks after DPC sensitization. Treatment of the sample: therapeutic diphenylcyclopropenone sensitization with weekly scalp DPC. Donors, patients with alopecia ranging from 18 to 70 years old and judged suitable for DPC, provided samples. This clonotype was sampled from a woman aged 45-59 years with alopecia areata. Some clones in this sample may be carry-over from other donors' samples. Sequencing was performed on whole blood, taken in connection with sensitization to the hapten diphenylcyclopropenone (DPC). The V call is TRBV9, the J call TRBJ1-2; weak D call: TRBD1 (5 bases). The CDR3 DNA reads TGTGCCAGCAGCGTAGATGGGGAAGGGGATGGCTACACCTTC. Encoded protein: CASSVDGEGDGYTF. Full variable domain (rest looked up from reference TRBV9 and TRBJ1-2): DSGVTQTPKHLITATGQRVTLRCSPRSGDLSVYWYQQSLDQGLQFLIQYYNGEERAKGNILERFSAQQFPDLHSELNLSSLELGDSALYFCASSVDGEGDGYTFGSGTRLTVV.